These 25 T cell receptor beta chains came from one sample sequenced in a study of CD8+ T cells in alopecia areata. Extraction of RNA preceded its reverse transcription into cDNA, which served as the sequencing template. The protocol was immunoSEQ multiplex PCR, while the TCRdb copy is restricted to in-frame clones and leaves out a portion. This sample yields some 130,000 clones, of which 58% are seen a single time; 5% to 7.5% belongs to the top ten. The starting material was CD4+ T cells sorted from blood, obtained at week 0. The source is a human donor with alopecia areata.

The gene calls are TRBV5-4 and TRBJ2-2, with TRBD2 as a possible D gene (6 bases). This CDR3 is built from 15 residues. Germline CDR1 is SGHNT and CDR2 is YYREEE (reference sequence). Trimming shortened V by 0 bases and J by 4 bases, and 10 bases separated the two germline ends. The CDR3 here is CASSLVRGSTGELFF. CDR3 in DNA: TGTGCCAGCAGCTTGGTTCGGGGGAGCACCGGGGAGCTGTTTTTT.

The rearrangement uses TRBV9 and TRBJ1-5; D may be TRBD1 (6 bases). From germline, CDR1 is SGDLS and CDR2 YYNGEE. V was cut by 4 bases and J by 2 bases, with 22 bases left in between. CDR3 length: 18 amino acids. CDR3 DNA: TGTGCCAGCAGCCCGGGTCTGGGGGCGGCCAGAGGCAATCAGCCCCAGCATTTT. Its protein product is CASSPGLGAARGNQPQHF.

The table lists this clone with many counts. CDR3 DNA: TGTGCCAGCAGCGGGATACGCAACACTGAAGCTTTCTTT. It encodes CASSGIRNTEAFF. This chain connects TRBV7-9 to TRBJ1-1; D is undetermined. Trimming removed 5 bases from V and 2 bases from J, with 9 bases in between. Germline V gene data show CDR1 as SEHNR and CDR2 as FQNEAQ (reference sequence). This CDR3 comprises 13 residues.

The chain couples TRBV10-3 to TRBJ1-1; 7 bases fit TRBD1. V was pared by 11 bases and J by 3 bases, with 9 bases of the junction left unmatched. Germline CDR1 and CDR2: ENHRY and SYGVKD. There are 13 residues in the CDR3. The CDR3 coding sequence is TGTGCCTCCAGGACAGGAGAGGACACTGAAGCTTTCTTT. This codes for CASRTGEDTEAFF.

The chain has TRBV25-1 and TRBJ2-7; D perhaps matches TRBD2 (6 bases). Deletions cut 7 bases from V and 3 bases from J, with 10 bases between. The germline V gene has CDR1 MGHDK and CDR2 SYGVNS. This CDR3 has 12 amino acids. The CDR3 bases are TGTGCCAGCAAGGAGGGTAACTACGAGCAGTACTTC. This codes for CASKEGNYEQYF.

CDR3 sequence reads: CASSPPGGNEQFF. Written as DNA, the CDR3 is TGTGCCAGCTCCCCGCCCGGAGGAAATGAGCAGTTCTTC. This chain uses TRBV18 with TRBJ2-1; D may be TRBD2 (5 bases). The CDR3 runs to 13 residues. Trimming cost V 6 bases and J 7 bases, with 13 bases left between them. Germline loops: CDR1 KGHSH, CDR2 LQKENI.

Details on this clone: This sample includes further DNA sequences coding for the same CDR3. The genes are TRBV13 and TRBJ1-1; D not resolved. V lost 5 bases and J lost 0, with 10 bases in between. The CDR3 length is 14 residues. In germline, CDR1 is PRHDT, CDR2 FYEKMQ (reference sequence). CDR3 sequence reads: CASSPRALNTEAFF. The CDR3 DNA reads TGTGCCAGCAGCCCGCGGGCCTTGAACACTGAAGCTTTCTTT. Full variable domain (missing parts from reference TRBV13 and TRBJ1-1): AAGVIQSPRHLIKEKRETATLKCYPIPRHDTVYWYQQGPGQDPQFLISFYEKMQSDKGSIPDRFSAQQFSDYHSELNMSSLELGDSALYFCASSPRALNTEAFFGQGTRLTVV.

This clone was detected a few times. The chain joins TRBV19 to TRBJ1-1, with 9 bases lining up with TRBD1. The V segment lost 5 bases and the J segment 6 bases; nucleotides outside the gene matches: 7. CDR3 length: 14 amino acids. CDR1 and CDR2 (germline): LNHDA, SQIVND (reference sequence). The CDR3 here is CASSPGQGQAEAFF. Written as DNA, the CDR3 is TGTGCCAGTAGTCCGGGACAGGGACAGGCTGAAGCTTTCTTT.

The chain links TRBV5-6 to TRBJ1-2, with D tentatively TRBD1 (5 bases). V lost 1 base and J lost 0, with 13 bases in between. The CDR3 contains 16 residues. The V gene's germline CDR1 is SGHDT and CDR2 YYEEEE. The CDR3 DNA reads TGTGCCAGCAGCTTGTTTTCCACAGGACCTAACTATGGCTACACCTTC. This gives the protein CASSLFSTGPNYGYTF.

The chain links TRBV4-3 to TRBJ2-5, with 7 nucleotides matching TRBD1. The V segment lost 1 base and the J segment 1 base; nucleotides outside the gene matches: 12. CDR1 and CDR2 (germline): LGHNA, YSLEER. This CDR3 is built from 18 residues. The CDR3 sequence: CASSQGRARGGLQETQYF. CDR3 DNA sequence: TGCGCCAGCAGCCAAGGGCGAGCCCGAGGGGGCCTCCAAGAGACCCAGTACTTC.

This chain connects TRBV5-1 to TRBJ2-7; D is perhaps TRBD2 (5 bases). V lost 1 base to trimming and J lost 5 bases, with 13 bases between them. In germline, CDR1 is SGHRS, CDR2 YFSETQ. This CDR3 has 14 residues. The CDR3 DNA sequence: TGCGCCAGCAGCTTGAGCGGCCAGAGGCACGAGCAGTACTTC. Translating gives CASSLSGQRHEQYF.

The chain uses TRBV29-1 and TRBJ1-1; maybe TRBD1 (5 bases). V was trimmed by 6 bases and J by 0 bases, leaving 14 bases between them. The CDR3 spans 14 residues. CDR1 is SQVTM and CDR2 is ANQGSEA in the germline V gene. Here the CDR3 reads CSVAETVMNTEAFF. The CDR3 coding sequence is TGCAGCGTGGCAGAGACAGTCATGAACACTGAAGCTTTCTTT. Variable domain in full (rest from reference TRBV29-1 and TRBJ1-1): SAVISQKPSRDICQRGTSLTIQCQVDSQVTMMFWYRQQPGQSLTLIATANQGSEATYESGFVIDKFPISRPNLTFSTLTVSNMSPEDSSIYLCSVAETVMNTEAFFGQGTRLTVV.

Of note for this clone: The same CDR3 can be traced to other DNA sequences in this sample. The chain combines TRBV27 with TRBJ1-6; the D gene is possibly TRBD1 (5 bases). CDR3 size: 14 residues. V gave up 1 base and J gave up 7 bases, with 8 bases separating them. CDR1 and CDR2 from the germline V gene are MNHEY and SMNVEV (reference sequence). CDR3 bases: TGTGCCAGCAGTTTATTTGGGGGGAATTCACCCCTCCACTTT. Protein sequence: CASSLFGGNSPLHF.

This sequence joins TRBV29-1 and TRBJ1-1; no clear D. CDR3 length equals 16 residues. The germline V gene encodes CDR1 SQVTM and CDR2 ANQGSEA. Trimming took 1 base from V and 3 from J, leaving 18 bases between them. The CDR3 reads CSVEGQRAARHTEAFF. The CDR3 DNA follows: TGCAGCGTTGAAGGCCAGCGGGCCGCGAGGCACACTGAAGCTTTCTTT.

This chain links TRBV19 with TRBJ1-5; D is perhaps TRBD1 (5 bases). V gave up 7 bases and J gave up 1 base, with 11 bases separating them. Germline lookup yields CDR1 LNHDA and CDR2 SQIVND (reference sequence). The CDR3 covers 14 residues. CDR3: CASTQGSSNQPQHF. Written as DNA, the CDR3 is TGTGCCAGTACCCAGGGTTCGAGCAATCAGCCCCAGCATTTT.

This sequence joins TRBV9 and TRBJ2-5; 14 positions agree with TRBD2. CDR3 length: 17 amino acids. Trimming at V came to 4 bases and at J to 1 base, leaving 6 bases not matched to a gene. Germline CDR1 reads SGDLS; CDR2 reads YYNGEE. The CDR3 spells CASSTRGTSGGQETQYF. CDR3 coding DNA: TGTGCCAGCAGCACGCGAGGGACTAGCGGGGGCCAAGAGACCCAGTACTTC.

The chain joins TRBV28 to TRBJ2-7, with TRBD1 identical over 8 bases. Germline V gene sequence: CDR1 MDHEN, CDR2 SYDVKM. V dropped 4 bases and J dropped 2; count of bases not matched to a gene: 4. The CDR3 has 14 amino acids. The CDR3, as DNA: TGTGCCAGCAGTTATCAGGGGGCCCCCTACGAGCAGTACTTC. The encoded protein is CASSYQGAPYEQYF.

The chain recombines TRBV30 with TRBJ1-5; possible D gene TRBD1, 6 bases. Deletions cut 1 base from V and 2 bases from J, with 15 bases between. This CDR3 region has 16 residues. The germline V gene encodes CDR1 GTSNPN and CDR2 SVGIG (reference sequence). As DNA, the CDR3 is TGTGCCTGGAGTGGCAGAGGGGGATCGGGCAATCAGCCCCAGCATTTT. Translating it yields CAWSGRGGSGNQPQHF.

This clone was recorded a few times. V gene TRBV5-1 combines with J gene TRBJ2-1; D not resolved. The CDR3 is 11 amino acids. The germline V and J ends were trimmed by 4 bases and 4 bases, with 3 bases remaining between them. CDR1 is SGHRS, CDR2 YFSETQ, per germline. CDR3: CASSIYNEQFF. The CDR3 DNA follows: TGCGCCAGCAGCATATACAATGAGCAGTTCTTC.

The genes are TRBV7-2 and TRBJ1-1, with TRBD1 as a possible D gene (6 bases). Germline-derived CDR1 and CDR2 are SGHTA and FQGNSA. CDR3 length: 16 amino acids. With 1 base removed from V and 0 bases from J, the gap between germline ends came to 12 bases. This chain's CDR3 is CASSLGFGQMNTEAFF. The CDR3, as DNA: TGTGCCAGCAGCTTAGGTTTCGGACAGATGAACACTGAAGCTTTCTTT.

There are a few counts of this clone. The chain recombines TRBV29-1 with TRBJ2-1; TRBD1 matches at 7 bases. The CDR3 runs to 11 residues. V gave up 6 bases and J gave up 9 bases; unmatched junction bases: 5. The V gene's germline CDR1 is SQVTM and CDR2 ANQGSEA. CDR3 loop: CSVYRDSEQFF. CDR3 sequence (DNA): TGCAGCGTCTACAGGGACAGTGAGCAGTTCTTC.

This clone qualifies as medium-sized. The genes are TRBV2 and TRBJ2-1; 10 bases agree with TRBD2. The trim removed 2 bases at V and 0 bases at J, leaving 1 base unmatched. The germline V gene has CDR1 SNHLY and CDR2 FYNNEI. The CDR3 sequence is 16 residues long. CDR3 sequence (DNA): TGTGCCAGCAGTGAATGGACTAGCGGCTCCTACAATGAGCAGTTCTTC. Encoded protein: CASSEWTSGSYNEQFF.

This clone was detected a few times. This sequence joins TRBV7-9 and TRBJ1-2; TRBD1 matches at 9 bases. Per the germline V gene, CDR1 is SEHNR and CDR2 is FQNEAQ (reference sequence). The CDR3 consists of 13 residues. The junction had 2 bases not matched to a gene; V was cut back by 5 bases and J by 4 bases. CDR3 nucleotides: TGTGCCAGCAGCGAGGGACAGGGCTATGGCTACACCTTC. This sequence encodes CASSEGQGYGYTF.

This clone was observed a handful of times. The chain links TRBV25-1 to TRBJ1-3; weak D call: TRBD1 (6 bases). Between the trimmed V and J ends, which lost 3 bases and 0 bases, there was a span of 12 bases. Germline V CDR1 and CDR2: MGHDK, SYGVNS. This CDR3 has 16 amino acids. This chain's CDR3 is CASSDKDSHSGNTIYF. The CDR3 region has the DNA TGTGCCAGCAGTGATAAGGACAGCCACTCTGGAAACACCATATATTTT.

The chain employs TRBV6-5 and TRBJ2-7, with D possibly being TRBD2 (6 bases). The CDR3 contains 14 residues. Germline V gene lookup returns CDR1 MNHEY and CDR2 SVGAGI. The V and J ends lost 6 bases and 3 bases respectively, with 15 bases between them. CDR3 in amino acids: CASSRDVGGYEQYF. In DNA form, the CDR3 reads TGTGCCAGCAGCCGGGACGTGGGGGGCTACGAGCAGTACTTC.